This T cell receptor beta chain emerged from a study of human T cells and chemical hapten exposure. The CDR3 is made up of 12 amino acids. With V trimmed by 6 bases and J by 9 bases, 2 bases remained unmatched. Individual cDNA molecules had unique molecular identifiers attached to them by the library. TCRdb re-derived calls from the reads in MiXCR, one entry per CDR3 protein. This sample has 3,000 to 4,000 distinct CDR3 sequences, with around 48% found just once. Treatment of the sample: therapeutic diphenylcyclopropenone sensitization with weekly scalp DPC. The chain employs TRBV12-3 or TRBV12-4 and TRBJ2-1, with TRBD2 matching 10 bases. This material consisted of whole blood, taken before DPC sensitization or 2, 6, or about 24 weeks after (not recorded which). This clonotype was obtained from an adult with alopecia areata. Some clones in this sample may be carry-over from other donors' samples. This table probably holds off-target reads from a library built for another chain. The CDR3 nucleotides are TGTGCCAGCAGAACTAGCGGGGCTGAGCAGTTCTTC. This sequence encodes CASRTSGAEQFF.